The 21 T cell receptor beta chains listed next were all sequenced from one sample in a study of post-analysis software for immune sequencing data. The TCR beta cDNA libraries carried unique molecular identifiers. Each CDR3 protein is one row after TCRdb ran MiXCR on the PCR reads. The table lists 750,000 to 950,000 distinct CDR3 sequences, roughly 50% of them singletons, with about 4.8% in the top ten. Study observations and caveats: Several TRBV segments occurring more often in patients than controls included TRBV5-6, TRBV5-1 and TRBV20-1.

No cognate antigen is known for these TCRs. The sequenced sample consisted of blood. Source of these receptors: a girl aged 10 to 17 with multiple sclerosis.

This rearrangement joins TRBV30 to TRBJ2-1; D remains unclear. Per the germline V gene, CDR1 is GTSNPN and CDR2 is SVGIG (reference sequence). Trimming cost V 0 bases and J 10 bases, with 19 bases left between them. The CDR3 consists of 15 residues. CDR3 sequence reads: CAWSVLRLPLEEQFF. The DNA for the CDR3 is TGTGCCTGGAGTGTACTTCGGCTCCCGTTAGAGGAGCAGTTCTTC.

The chain combines TRBV12-3 or TRBV12-4 with TRBJ1-1, with D possibly TRBD1 on 6 matching bases. The V and J ends lost 3 bases and 2 bases respectively, with 10 bases between them. The CDR3 spans 14 residues. The CDR3 DNA is TGTGCCAGCAGTTTCCGACAGGTCAACACTGAAGCTTTCTTT. Translated, it gives CASSFRQVNTEAFF.

This clonotype was seen a handful of times. This chain links TRBV9 with TRBJ2-5, with unresolved D. The CDR3 is 15 amino acids. Germline V gives CDR1 SGDLS, CDR2 YYNGEE. V was pared by 1 base and J by 3 bases, with 13 bases between. The CDR3 nucleotides read TGTGCCAGCAGCGTATCCCCCCGCTCTGAAGAGACCCAGTACTTC. Amino acids: CASSVSPRSEETQYF.

The V and J genes are TRBV29-1 and TRBJ2-1; 11 bases match TRBD1. CDR1 and CDR2 from the germline V gene are SQVTM and ANQGSEA. The CDR3 is 16 amino acids. Trimming took 6 bases from V and 7 from J; bases not matched to a gene: 14. The CDR3 nucleotides are TGCAGCGTAGGACAGGGGGCCCCTTTCAAGTTGAATGAGCAGTTCTTC. Translation: CSVGQGAPFKLNEQFF.

The chain combines TRBV20-1 with TRBJ2-5, with D possibly matching TRBD1 (6 bases). The ends were cut back, 8 bases at V and 11 bases at J, with 21 bases in the middle. Per germline, CDR1 DFQATT and CDR2 SNEGSKA (reference sequence). CDR3 length equals 12 residues. The CDR3 nucleotides read TGCAGTCAGCTCGGTAGGGACAATGAGCAGTACTTC. Its protein product is CSQLGRDNEQYF.

The V gene is TRBV5-6, the J gene TRBJ2-1; 10 nucleotides line up with TRBD1. Germline CDR1 is SGHDT and CDR2 is YYEEEE. The CDR3 is 15 amino acids. The V gene end was trimmed by 6 bases and the J gene end by 9 bases; junction bases not matched to a gene: 12. CDR3 protein: CASIPPGQGSGEQFF. The CDR3 nucleotides read TGTGCCAGCATCCCTCCGGGACAGGGGTCTGGTGAGCAGTTCTTC.

The J gene is TRBJ2-5, the V gene TRBV20-1; D unresolved. Germline CDR1 reads DFQATT; CDR2 reads SNEGSKA (reference sequence). Trimming took off 7 bases at V and 4 bases at J, with 7 bases between the two ends. CDR3 length: 10 residues. CDR3 amino acids: CSVFLETQYF. DNA of the CDR3: TGCAGTGTTTTCCTAGAGACCCAGTACTTC.

The chain carries TRBV6-5 and TRBJ2-4; the D is unclear. The J call may be in error: the DNA end matches TRBJ2-7 better. Per germline, CDR1 MNHEY and CDR2 SVGAGI. The CDR3 is 13 amino acids. As DNA, the CDR3 is TGTGCCAGCAGCTCCCGAGTGGACTACGAGCAGTACTTC. It translates to CASSSRVDYEQYF.

The chain is built from TRBV20-1 and TRBJ2-1; TRBD2 aligns across 10 bases. The CDR3 is 15 residues long. V shed 5 bases, J shed 4 bases, and the junction held 8 bases outside the gene matches. Germline CDR1 DFQATT, CDR2 SNEGSKA (reference sequence). CDR3 loop: CSAPSPGLAYNEQFF. The CDR3 DNA is TGCAGTGCTCCAAGCCCGGGACTAGCGTACAATGAGCAGTTCTTC.

This sequence joins TRBV7-9 and TRBJ1-1; possible D gene TRBD1, 5 bases. The CDR3 loop spans 16 amino acids. The ends were cut back, 5 bases at V and 0 bases at J, with 16 bases in the middle. Germline-derived CDR1 and CDR2 are SEHNR and FQNEAQ (reference sequence). CDR3 in amino acids: CASSPPDRAMNTEAFF. The CDR3, as DNA: TGTGCCAGCAGCCCCCCTGACAGAGCAATGAACACTGAAGCTTTCTTT.

This clonotype was observed a few times. The genes are TRBV29-1 and TRBJ2-5; perhaps TRBD2 as D (5 bases). Germline CDR1 SQVTM, CDR2 ANQGSEA. The CDR3 runs to 14 residues. The CDR3 coding sequence is TGCACTGTCATAATGGACTGGCCAAAAGAGACCCAGTACTTC. Its translation is CTVIMDWPKETQYF.

The chain couples TRBV12-3 or TRBV12-4 to TRBJ2-7; no clear D. Trimming removed 7 bases from V and 0 bases from J, with 13 bases in between. The CDR3 is 14 residues long. DNA for the CDR3: TGTGCCAGCACTCTCGGTGGAAGCTCCTACGAGCAGTACTTC. Protein: CASTLGGSSYEQYF.

This rearrangement joins TRBV11-2 to TRBJ2-1, with a possible D match to TRBD2 (6 bases). The CDR3 has 16 amino acids. The ends were cut back, 5 bases at V and 0 bases at J, with 14 bases in the middle. Germline V gives CDR1 SGHAT, CDR2 FQNNGV. CDR3 region: CASSLFSGRSYNEQFF. For the CDR3, the DNA is TGTGCCAGCAGCCTGTTTAGCGGTCGCTCCTACAATGAGCAGTTCTTC.

This clonotype has only a few counts. The CDR3, as DNA: TGTGCCAGCGAGGGACAGAACTACGAGCAGTACTTC. It encodes CASEGQNYEQYF. This sequence joins TRBV6-5 and TRBJ2-7, with 7 bases aligning to TRBD1. The CDR3 contains 12 residues. V lost 8 bases to trimming and J lost 3 bases; unmatched junction nucleotides: 4. CDR1 is MNHEY, CDR2 SVGAGI, per germline.

The chain combines TRBV20-1 with TRBJ2-5; 10 bases agree with TRBD2. J lost 4 bases, V lost 0 bases, and 17 bases had no gene match. CDR3 size: 19 residues. The germline V gene has CDR1 DFQATT and CDR2 SNEGSKA (reference sequence). The CDR3, as DNA: TGCAGTGCTAGAGATTGGATCGGGGCTAGCGGGGGATTTGTAGAGACCCAGTACTTC. Protein: CSARDWIGASGGFVETQYF.

The rearrangement uses TRBV25-1 and TRBJ2-1; TRBD1 aligns across 8 bases. Trimming took 3 bases from V and 2 from J; bases not matched to a gene: 3. This CDR3 region has 15 residues. Germline CDR1 MGHDK, CDR2 SYGVNS. CDR3 nucleotides: TGTGCCAGCAGTGACACAGGGGGTCCCTACAATGAGCAGTTCTTC. This sequence encodes CASSDTGGPYNEQFF.

The V and J genes are TRBV5-1 and TRBJ2-6; D might be TRBD1 (7 bases). V dropped 4 bases and J dropped 0 bases, with 17 bases sitting between them. Germline V CDR1 and CDR2: SGHRS, YFSETQ. This CDR3 is 18 amino acids long. CDR3 coding DNA: TGCGCCAGCAGCCTACCGACAGGGAGGTCCTCTGGGGCCAACGTCCTGACTTTC. Amino acids: CASSLPTGRSSGANVLTF.

CDR3 DNA: TGCGCCAGCGGGTTAACAGGGGGGCCGTTCAATGAGCAGTTCTTC. This codes for CASGLTGGPFNEQFF. The chain carries TRBV5-1 and TRBJ2-1, with 8 bases matching TRBD1. This CDR3 has 15 amino acids. V lost 7 bases to trimming and J lost 6 bases; unmatched junction nucleotides: 12. Germline CDR1 reads SGHRS; CDR2 reads YFSETQ. The variable domain in full, with the rest retrieved from reference TRBV5-1 and TRBJ2-1, is KAGVTQTPRYLIKTRGQQVTLSCSPISGHRSVSWYQQTPGQGLQFLFEYFSETQRNKGNFPGRFSGRQFSNSRSEMNVSTLELGDSALYLCASGLTGGPFNEQFFGPGTRLTVL.

The J gene is TRBJ2-7, the V gene TRBV5-1; 14 bases line up with TRBD2. J gave up 3 bases and V 0 bases, and 5 bases lay outside the gene matches. The CDR3 spans 17 residues. Germline loops: CDR1 SGHRS, CDR2 YFSETQ. The CDR3 reads CASSLGGLAGEVYEQYF. The CDR3 nucleotides are TGCGCCAGCAGCTTGGGGGGACTAGCGGGAGAGGTCTACGAGCAGTACTTC.

The chain couples TRBV7-9 to TRBJ2-1; 9 bases are shared with TRBD1. The CDR3 consists of 15 residues. V trimming: 3 bases; J trimming: 9 bases; junction bases outside the gene matches: 9. Germline V gives CDR1 SEHNR, CDR2 FQNEAQ (reference sequence). This CDR3 reads CASSFRTGEGGEQFF. CDR3 DNA: TGTGCCAGCAGCTTCCGGACAGGGGAGGGTGGTGAGCAGTTCTTC.

The gene calls are TRBV10-1 and TRBJ2-1; the match to TRBD2 covers 10 bases. Per the germline V gene, CDR1 is WNHNN and CDR2 is SYGVQD (reference sequence). The CDR3 consists of 16 residues. V shed 2 bases and J 4 bases; nucleotides not matched to a gene: 5. The chain's CDR3 is CASSEGSGRGYNEQFF. The CDR3 bases are TGCGCCAGCAGTGAGGGGAGCGGGAGGGGATACAATGAGCAGTTCTTC.